This T cell receptor (beta chain) was obtained from a study of regulatory T cells in long-lasting Graves disease. Trimming removed 5 bases from V and 4 bases from J, with 10 bases in between. The CDR3 is made up of 13 amino acids. Construction of the TCR beta libraries employed iRepertoire HTBI primers in conjunction with Arm-PCR of CDR3 regions. Per the study methods: The samples yielded about 63 TRBV and around 13 TRBJ segments. TCRdb processed the multiplex PCR reads anew with MiXCR; each CDR3 protein has one entry. The authors' filters were not applied to this entry. The sample lists 350,000 to 500,000 distinct CDR3 sequences; approximately 15% were seen once. The table lists this clonotype with a few counts. Regarding time point: newly diagnosed GD, antithyroid drugs for less than 3 months. TCR sequences were obtained from RNA taken from PBMCs. These data are also associated with another study on T cells in Graves' hyperthyroidism and ophthalmopathy. From that study: The HTBI set primed first-round TCR CDR3 RT-PCR. Most thyroid clonotypes expanded above 0.001 were also detected in blood.

The starting material was peripheral blood mononuclear cells (PBMCs), obtained at new diagnosis, from a patient treated with antithyroid drugs. This chain uses TRBV12-3 or TRBV12-4 with TRBJ2-3; no clear D. This clonotype was obtained from a woman in her fifties or sixties with Graves disease. CDR3 sequence (DNA): TGTGCCAGCAGTCTTGAGCCCCCAGATACGCAGTATTTT. Translation: CASSLEPPDTQYF.